Listed below are T cell receptor beta chains from one sample, sequenced in a study of blood T cell repertoires in COVID-19. The table came from immunoSEQ multiplex PCR; TCRdb's copy has only in-frame clones and leaves some out. The table shows around 21,000 clones, with 79% occurring only once. Sequencing used peripheral blood. These receptors were taken from a man of 80 years or more with acute or convalescent COVID-19. CDR3s include the opening cysteine and the closing phenylalanine or tryptophan. A D gene is named only where the DNA matches it firmly. Size is omitted from some rows. Given values are once, few, many or a class for expanded clones.

j_call | v_call | d_call | clone_size | cdr3_nt | cdr3_aa
TRBJ2-5 | TRBV19 | TRBD1 | NA | TGTGCCAGTAGTATCATGGGGACAGGAGGAGAGACCCAGTACTTC | CASSIMGTGGETQYF
TRBJ2-5 | TRBV6-1 | NA | NA | TGTGCCAGCAGTGACAGGGCTACGACCCAGTACTTC | CASSDRATTQYF
TRBJ2-3 | TRBV5-4 | NA | NA | TGTGCCAGCAGCCGCCCCTCGGGAGTCGCAGATACGCAGTATTTT | CASSRPSGVADTQYF
TRBJ1-6 | TRBV15 | NA | once | TGTGCCACCAGCAGAGATCCGACAGGCCGGTATAATTCACCCCTCCACTTT | CATSRDPTGRYNSPLHF
TRBJ2-1 | TRBV18 | TRBD2 | NA | TGTGCCAGCTCACGGAGTCAACTAGCGGGGAGCTCCTACAATGAGCAGTTCTTC | CASSRSQLAGSSYNEQFF
TRBJ2-5 | TRBV4-2 | TRBD2 | NA | TGTGCCAGCAGCCAGATGGAGGGCGGGAGGTTCCAAGAGACCCAGTACTTC | CASSQMEGGRFQETQYF
TRBJ1-1 | TRBV6-2/TRBV6-3 | NA | NA | TGTGCCAGCAGTTACAGGGAGGTCACGCGGGGAACTGAAGCTTTCTTT | CASSYREVTRGTEAFF
TRBJ2-3 | TRBV5-1 | NA | once | TGCGCCAGCAGCTTGTCGGGAGTGATAGATACGCAGTATTTT | CASSLSGVIDTQYF
TRBJ1-5 | TRBV19 | NA | NA | TGTGCCAGTAGTATAGACAGGCGAAAACATTTT | CASSIDRRKHF
TRBJ2-3 | TRBV7-9 | TRBD2 | few | TGTGCCAGCAGCTTAGGTAGTAGCGGGAGTAGGACAGATACGCAGTATTTT | CASSLGSSGSRTDTQYF
TRBJ2-5 | TRBV5-4 | TRBD1 | NA | TGTGCCAGCAGCTTGTCGGGCAGGGGGCTCCCAGAGACCCAGTACTTC | CASSLSGRGLPETQYF
TRBJ1-4 | TRBV28 | NA | NA | TGTGCCAGCAGTCCCCTTAATGAAAAACTGTTTTTT | CASSPLNEKLFF
TRBJ1-5 | TRBV20-1 | NA | NA | TGCAGTGCTAGTGGCACGACATACCCCGGCAATCAGCCCCAGCATTTT | CSASGTTYPGNQPQHF
TRBJ2-2 | TRBV11-2 | TRBD2 | NA | TGTGCCAGCAGGGGGGGGAGTTTGAACACCGGGGAGCTGTTTTTT | CASRGGSLNTGELFF
TRBJ1-1 | TRBV28 | NA | NA | TGTGCCAGCAGGGAAGGGGGCACTGAAGCTTTCTTT | CASREGGTEAFF
TRBJ2-1 | TRBV5-4 | TRBD2 | few | TGTGCCAGCAGCTTTGGGGGGGACTCCTACAATGAGCAGTTCTTC | CASSFGGDSYNEQFF
TRBJ1-1 | TRBV27 | TRBD1 | once | TGTGCCAGCAGTTTCCGGCCGGGACAGGGGCGCAACACTGAAGCTTTCTTT | CASSFRPGQGRNTEAFF
TRBJ2-5 | TRBV5-4 | NA | NA | TGTGCCAGCAGCCCTACCACTACAGGTCAGGAGACCCAGTACTTC | CASSPTTTGQETQYF
TRBJ1-1 | TRBV11-3 | NA | NA | TGTGCCAGCAGCCGCAGGCAGGGGGAAGCTTTCTTT | CASSRRQGEAFF
TRBJ1-5 | TRBV5-1 | TRBD1 | NA | TGCGCCAGCAGCTTGGGGGGGACAGCAAATCAGCCCCAGCATTTT | CASSLGGTANQPQHF
TRBJ1-2 | TRBV29-1 | NA | NA | TGCAGCGTGGCCCCCCGACAGACTGATGGCTACACCTTC | CSVAPRQTDGYTF
TRBJ2-3 | TRBV9 | NA | few | TGTGCCAGCAGCGTAGTCCCCGGCACAGATACGCAGTATTTT | CASSVVPGTDTQYF
TRBJ2-7 | TRBV6-1 | NA | NA | TGTGCCAGCAGTGGGAGCTCAGGGGAAAGGGGTCCCGAGCAGTACTTC | CASSGSSGERGPEQYF
TRBJ2-3 | TRBV9 | TRBD1 | NA | TGTGCCAGCAGCGCCAGGGACAGTACAGATACGCAGTATTTT | CASSARDSTDTQYF
TRBJ2-1 | TRBV7-3 | TRBD2 | NA | TGTGCCAGCAGCTTAGGAAGTCTAGCGGGAGGGAATGAGCAGTTCTTC | CASSLGSLAGGNEQFF
TRBJ2-2 | TRBV7-9 | NA | few | TGTGCCAGCAGCTTGGGGGGACGTAGCGGGGAGCTGTTTTTT | CASSLGGRSGELFF
TRBJ2-6 | TRBV15 | NA | NA | TGTGCCACCAGCGGGGAAATACAGGGAGCTGGGGCCAACGTCCTGACTTTC | CATSGEIQGAGANVLTF
TRBJ1-1 | TRBV5-1 | TRBD1 | NA | TGCGCCAGCAGCCAAGGGGGCAACACTGAAGCTTTCTTT | CASSQGGNTEAFF